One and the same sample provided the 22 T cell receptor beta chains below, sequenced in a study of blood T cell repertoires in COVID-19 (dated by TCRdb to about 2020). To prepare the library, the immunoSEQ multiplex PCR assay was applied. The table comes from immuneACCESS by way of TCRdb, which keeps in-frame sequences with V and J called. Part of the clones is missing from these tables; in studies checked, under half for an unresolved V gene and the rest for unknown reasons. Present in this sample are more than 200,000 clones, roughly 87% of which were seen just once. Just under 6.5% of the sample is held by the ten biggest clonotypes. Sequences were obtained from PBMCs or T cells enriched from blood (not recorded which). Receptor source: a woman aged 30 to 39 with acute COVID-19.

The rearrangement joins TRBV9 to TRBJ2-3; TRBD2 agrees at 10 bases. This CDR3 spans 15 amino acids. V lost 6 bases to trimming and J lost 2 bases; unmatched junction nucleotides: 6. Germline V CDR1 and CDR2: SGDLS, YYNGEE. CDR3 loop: CASTLAGGHTDTQYF. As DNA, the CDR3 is TGTGCCAGCACCTTAGCGGGGGGCCACACAGATACGCAGTATTTT.

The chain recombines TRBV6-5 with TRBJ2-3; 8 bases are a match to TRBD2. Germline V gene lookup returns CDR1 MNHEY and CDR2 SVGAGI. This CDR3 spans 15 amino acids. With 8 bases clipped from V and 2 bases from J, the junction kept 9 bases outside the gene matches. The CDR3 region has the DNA TGTGCCAGCTCACTTAGCGGGGCACACACAGATACGCAGTATTTT. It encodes CASSLSGAHTDTQYF.

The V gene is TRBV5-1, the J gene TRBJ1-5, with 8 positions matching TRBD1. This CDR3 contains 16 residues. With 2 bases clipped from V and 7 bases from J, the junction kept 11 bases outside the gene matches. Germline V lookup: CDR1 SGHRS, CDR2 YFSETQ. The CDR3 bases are TGCGCCAGCAGCTTAGGCTCCGGGACAGGCCAACAGCCCCAGCATTTT. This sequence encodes CASSLGSGTGQQPQHF.

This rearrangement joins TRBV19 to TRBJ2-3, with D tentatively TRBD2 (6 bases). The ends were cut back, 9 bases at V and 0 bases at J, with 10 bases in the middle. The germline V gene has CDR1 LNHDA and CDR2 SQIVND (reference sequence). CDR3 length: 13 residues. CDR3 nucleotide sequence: TGTGCCAGCTCGGGAGTTAGCACAGATACGCAGTATTTT. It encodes CASSGVSTDTQYF.

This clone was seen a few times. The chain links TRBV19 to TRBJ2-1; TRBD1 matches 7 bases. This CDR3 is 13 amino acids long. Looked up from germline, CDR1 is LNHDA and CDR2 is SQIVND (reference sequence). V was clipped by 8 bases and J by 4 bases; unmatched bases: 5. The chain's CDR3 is CASAGTAYNEQFF. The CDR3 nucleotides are TGTGCCAGTGCTGGGACAGCTTACAATGAGCAGTTCTTC.

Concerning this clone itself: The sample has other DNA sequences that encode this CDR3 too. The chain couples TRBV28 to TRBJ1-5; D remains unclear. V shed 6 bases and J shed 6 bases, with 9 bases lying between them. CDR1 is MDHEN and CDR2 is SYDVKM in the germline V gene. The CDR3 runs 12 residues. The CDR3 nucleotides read TGTGCCAGCAGACTTCGAGGTCAGCCCCAGCATTTT. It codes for CASRLRGQPQHF.

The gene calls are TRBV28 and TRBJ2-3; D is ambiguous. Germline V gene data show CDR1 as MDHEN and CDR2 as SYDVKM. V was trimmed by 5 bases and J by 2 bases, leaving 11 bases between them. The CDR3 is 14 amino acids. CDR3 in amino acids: CASSHPEYTDTQYF. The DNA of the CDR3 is TGTGCCAGCAGTCACCCGGAGTACACAGATACGCAGTATTTT.

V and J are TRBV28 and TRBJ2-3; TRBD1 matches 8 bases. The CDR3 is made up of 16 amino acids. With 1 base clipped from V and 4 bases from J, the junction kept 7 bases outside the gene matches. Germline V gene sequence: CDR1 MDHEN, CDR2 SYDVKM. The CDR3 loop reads CASSLSGTGRADTQYF. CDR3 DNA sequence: TGTGCCAGCAGTTTATCAGGGACAGGCCGGGCAGATACGCAGTATTTT.

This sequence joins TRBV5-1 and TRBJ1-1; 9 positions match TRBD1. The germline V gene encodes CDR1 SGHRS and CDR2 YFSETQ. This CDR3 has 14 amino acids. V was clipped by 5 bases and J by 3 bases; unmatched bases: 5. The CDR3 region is CASSTGTGYTEAFF. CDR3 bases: TGCGCCAGCAGTACCGGGACAGGGTACACTGAAGCTTTCTTT.

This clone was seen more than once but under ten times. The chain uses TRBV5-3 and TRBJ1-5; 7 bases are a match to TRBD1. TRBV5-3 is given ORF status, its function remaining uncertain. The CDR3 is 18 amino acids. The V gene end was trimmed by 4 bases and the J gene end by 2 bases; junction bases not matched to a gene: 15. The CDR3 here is CARSPGDSQGVGNQPQHF. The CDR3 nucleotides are TGTGCCAGAAGCCCCGGGGACAGCCAGGGGGTGGGCAATCAGCCCCAGCATTTT.

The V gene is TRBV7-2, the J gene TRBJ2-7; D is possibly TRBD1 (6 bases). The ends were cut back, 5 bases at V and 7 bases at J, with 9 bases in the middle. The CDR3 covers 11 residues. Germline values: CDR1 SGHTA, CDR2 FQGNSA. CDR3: CASSLGQEQYF. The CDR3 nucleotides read TGTGCCAGCAGCCTAGGACAGGAGCAGTACTTC.

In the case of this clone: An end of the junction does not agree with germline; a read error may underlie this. The CDR3: CASSLAGPYSDF. The CDR3 DNA follows: TGTGCCAGCAGCTTAGCGGGCCCCTACTCGGATTTT. This chain links TRBV7-9 with TRBJ1-3, with no clear D. Germline V gene sequence: CDR1 SEHNR, CDR2 FQNEAQ (reference sequence). CDR3 size: 12 residues.

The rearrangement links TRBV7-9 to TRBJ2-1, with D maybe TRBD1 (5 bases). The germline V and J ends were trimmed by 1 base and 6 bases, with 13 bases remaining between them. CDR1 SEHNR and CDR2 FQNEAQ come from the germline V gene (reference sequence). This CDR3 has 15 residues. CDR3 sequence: CASSLGQGGLNEQFF. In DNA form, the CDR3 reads TGTGCCAGCAGCTTAGGTCAGGGTGGCCTCAATGAGCAGTTCTTC.

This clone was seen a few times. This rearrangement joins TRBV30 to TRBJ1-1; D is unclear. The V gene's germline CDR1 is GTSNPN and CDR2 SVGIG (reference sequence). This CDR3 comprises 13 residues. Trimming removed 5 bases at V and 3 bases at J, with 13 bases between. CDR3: CAWARRLDTEAFF. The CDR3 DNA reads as TGTGCCTGGGCCCGGAGGTTGGACACTGAAGCTTTCTTT.

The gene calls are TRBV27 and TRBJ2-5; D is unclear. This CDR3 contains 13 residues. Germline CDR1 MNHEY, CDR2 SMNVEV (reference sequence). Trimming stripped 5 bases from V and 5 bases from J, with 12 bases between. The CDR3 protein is CASSPNFLETQYF. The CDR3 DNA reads TGTGCCAGCAGTCCCAATTTTTTGGAGACCCAGTACTTC.

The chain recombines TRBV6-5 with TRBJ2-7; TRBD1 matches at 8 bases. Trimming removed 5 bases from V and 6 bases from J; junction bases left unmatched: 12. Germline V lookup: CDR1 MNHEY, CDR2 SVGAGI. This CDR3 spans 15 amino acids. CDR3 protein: CASSPGTGLYREQYF. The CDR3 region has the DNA TGTGCCAGCAGTCCTGGGACAGGCTTATACCGCGAGCAGTACTTC.

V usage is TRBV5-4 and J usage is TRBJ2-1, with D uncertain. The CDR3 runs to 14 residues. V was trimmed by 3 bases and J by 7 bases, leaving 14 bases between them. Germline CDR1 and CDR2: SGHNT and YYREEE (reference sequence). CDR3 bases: TGTGCCAGCAGCTCATACGAAACTCGGAATGAGCAGTTCTTC. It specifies CASSSYETRNEQFF.

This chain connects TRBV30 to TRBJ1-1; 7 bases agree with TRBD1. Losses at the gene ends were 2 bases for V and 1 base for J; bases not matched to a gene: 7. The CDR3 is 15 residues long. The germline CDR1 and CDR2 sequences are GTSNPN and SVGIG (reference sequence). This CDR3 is CAWSLAGGGNTEAFF. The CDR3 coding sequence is TGTGCCTGGAGTCTGGCAGGGGGTGGGAACACTGAAGCTTTCTTT.

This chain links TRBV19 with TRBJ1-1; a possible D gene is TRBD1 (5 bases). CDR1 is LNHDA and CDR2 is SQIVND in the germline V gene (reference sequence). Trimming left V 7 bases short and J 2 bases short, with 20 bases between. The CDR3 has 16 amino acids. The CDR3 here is CASKTGGAETNTEAFF. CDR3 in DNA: TGTGCCAGTAAAACGGGCGGGGCAGAAACCAACACTGAAGCTTTCTTT.

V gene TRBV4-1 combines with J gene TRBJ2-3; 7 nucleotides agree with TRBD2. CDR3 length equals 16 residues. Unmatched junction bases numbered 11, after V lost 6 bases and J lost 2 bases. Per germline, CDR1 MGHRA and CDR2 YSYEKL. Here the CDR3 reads CASSRIAGSLTDTQYF. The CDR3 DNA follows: TGCGCCAGCAGTCGAATAGCGGGCAGCCTCACAGATACGCAGTATTTT.

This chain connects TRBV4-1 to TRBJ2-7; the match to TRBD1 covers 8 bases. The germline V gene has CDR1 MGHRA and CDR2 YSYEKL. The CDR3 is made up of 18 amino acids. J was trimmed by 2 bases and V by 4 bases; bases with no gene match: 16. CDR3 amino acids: CASSRTQEKTGATYEQYF. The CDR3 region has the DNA TGCGCCAGCAGCCGAACCCAGGAAAAGACAGGGGCTACCTACGAGCAGTACTTC.

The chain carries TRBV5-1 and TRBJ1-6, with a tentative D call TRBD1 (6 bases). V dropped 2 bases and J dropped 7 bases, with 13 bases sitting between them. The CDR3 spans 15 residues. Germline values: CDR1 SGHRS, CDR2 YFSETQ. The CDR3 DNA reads TGCGCCAGCAGCTTAACCCCGGGGACAAATTCACCCCTCCACTTT. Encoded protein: CASSLTPGTNSPLHF.